These 16 T cell receptor beta chains share one sample of origin, sequenced in a study of immune evolution from preneoplasia to lung adenocarcinoma. Clones were read by immunoSEQ multiplex PCR, and TCRdb kept only the in-frame ones, dropping some. The sample carries about 5,800 clones, roughly 80% recorded once. Sequenced material: FFPE adjacent normal lung tissue. These receptors were obtained from a person aged 60-80 years with lung adenocarcinoma.

This chain connects TRBV30 to TRBJ2-5; D is undetermined. Germline loops: CDR1 GTSNPN, CDR2 SVGIG (reference sequence). Trimming removed 1 base at V and 5 bases at J, with 11 bases between. This CDR3 is built from 13 residues. The CDR3 protein is CAWSAQFTETQYF. Here the CDR3 DNA reads TGTGCCTGGAGTGCACAGTTCACGGAGACCCAGTACTTC.

This sequence joins TRBV28 and TRBJ1-2; no firm D call. The CDR3 spans 15 residues. CDR1 is MDHEN and CDR2 is SYDVKM in the germline V gene. The V gene lost 7 bases and the J gene lost 4 bases, with 19 bases spanning the gap. The CDR3, as DNA: TGTGCCAGCAAACCCCCCGGTAAGGTGGCCTATGGCTACACCTTC. Amino acids: CASKPPGKVAYGYTF.

The chain has TRBV5-1 and TRBJ2-5, with D possibly TRBD1 on 6 matching bases. V was cut by 0 bases and J by 2 bases, with 11 bases left in between. The CDR3 consists of 15 residues. The germline V gene encodes CDR1 SGHRS and CDR2 YFSETQ. The CDR3 loop reads CASSLAGAKQETQYF. In DNA, the CDR3 is TGCGCCAGCAGCTTGGCAGGGGCAAAGCAAGAGACCCAGTACTTC.

V and J are TRBV27 and TRBJ2-7, with no clear D. The CDR3 is 13 amino acids. Germline CDR1 reads MNHEY; CDR2 reads SMNVEV (reference sequence). With 4 bases removed from V and 2 bases from J, the gap between germline ends came to 9 bases. The CDR3 DNA sequence: TGTGCCAGCAGTTCCTGGCCCCCCTACGAGCAGTACTTC. Its translation: CASSSWPPYEQYF.

The chain employs TRBV11-2 and TRBJ2-7; TRBD1 matches 8 bases. The CDR3 loop spans 15 amino acids. In germline, CDR1 is SGHAT, CDR2 FQNNGV. The ends lost 1 base at V and 6 bases at J; junction bases unmatched: 8. This chain's CDR3 is CASSLAGGAMAEQYF. CDR3 bases: TGTGCCAGCAGCTTAGCAGGGGGCGCAATGGCCGAGCAGTACTTC.

Only one count was recorded for this clone. The CDR3 region is CASSADRPNTEAFF. DNA of the CDR3: TGTGCCAGCAGCGCTGACAGGCCAAACACTGAAGCTTTCTTT. The chain has TRBV7-9 and TRBJ1-1, with a tentative D call TRBD1 (6 bases). Per germline, CDR1 SEHNR and CDR2 FQNEAQ (reference sequence). The CDR3 totals 14 residues. The V gene lost 5 bases and the J gene lost 2 bases, with 12 bases spanning the gap. The whole variable domain, remainder taken from reference TRBV7-9 and TRBJ1-1, is DTGVSQNPRHKITKRGQNVTFRCDPISEHNRLYWYRQTLGQGPEFLTYFQNEAQLEKSRLLSDRFSAERPKGSFSTLEIQRTEQGDSAMYLCASSADRPNTEAFFGQGTRLTVV.

This clone came up a few times. The chain joins TRBV7-9 to TRBJ2-7; D is undetermined. Germline loops: CDR1 SEHNR, CDR2 FQNEAQ (reference sequence). This CDR3 has 12 amino acids. The V end lost 4 bases, the J end lost 4 bases, and 8 bases lay between the germline ends. CDR3 DNA sequence: TGTGCCAGCAGCTACCGTCCTTACGAGCAGTACTTC. It encodes CASSYRPYEQYF. Supplemented by reference TRBV7-9 and TRBJ2-7, the full variable domain reads DTGVSQNPRHKITKRGQNVTFRCDPISEHNRLYWYRQTLGQGPEFLTYFQNEAQLEKSRLLSDRFSAERPKGSFSTLEIQRTEQGDSAMYLCASSYRPYEQYFGPGTRLTVT.

This clone was seen only a few times. This chain uses TRBV30 with TRBJ1-1; no definite D call. In germline, CDR1 is GTSNPN, CDR2 SVGIG (reference sequence). The CDR3 sequence is 14 residues long. The ends were cut back, 5 bases at V and 1 base at J, with 14 bases in the middle. In nucleotides, the CDR3 is TGTGCCTGGGCGCCCTCCAGAGGGAACACTGAAGCTTTCTTT. Its protein product is CAWAPSRGNTEAFF. The full variable domain, with the rest looked up from reference TRBV30 and TRBJ1-1, is SQTIHQWPATLVQPVGSPLSLECTVEGTSNPNLYWYRQAAGRGLQLLFYSVGIGQISSEVPQNLSASRPQDRQFILSSKKLLLSDSGFYLCAWAPSRGNTEAFFGQGTRLTVV.

The gene calls are TRBV7-2 and TRBJ2-7; 8 bases are shared with TRBD2. After removal of 2 bases from V and 5 bases from J, the junction contained 14 bases not matched to a gene. There are 17 residues in the CDR3. CDR1 and CDR2 (germline): SGHTA, FQGNSA. This CDR3 reads CASSLRGSGRGWDEQYF. The CDR3 DNA follows: TGTGCCAGCAGCTTAAGGGGAAGCGGGAGAGGTTGGGACGAGCAGTACTTC.

The gene calls are TRBV7-2 and TRBJ1-6; TRBD1 aligns across 11 bases. The CDR3 is 17 amino acids. The ends lost 5 bases at V and 7 bases at J; junction bases unmatched: 10. Germline CDR1 is SGHTA and CDR2 is FQGNSA. The CDR3 is CASSLYTGQGANSPLHF. CDR3 nucleotide sequence: TGTGCCAGCAGCCTCTATACTGGACAGGGGGCGAATTCACCCCTCCACTTT. The full variable domain, in which reference TRBV7-2 and TRBJ1-6 provide the parts outside the CDR3, is GAGVSQSPSNKVTEKGKDVELRCDPISGHTALYWYRQSLGQGLEFLIYFQGNSAPDKSGLPSDRFSAERTGGSVSTLTIQRTQQEDSAVYLCASSLYTGQGANSPLHFGNGTRLTVT.

V usage is TRBV7-6 and J usage is TRBJ2-3; 13 bases agree with TRBD2. There are 15 residues in the CDR3. With 4 bases clipped from V and 6 bases from J, the junction kept 4 bases outside the gene matches. The germline V gene has CDR1 SGHVS and CDR2 FNYEAQ. The CDR3 loop reads CASSSRLAGGDTQYF. The CDR3, as DNA: TGTGCCAGCAGCTCAAGACTAGCGGGAGGTGATACGCAGTATTTT.

This clone was picked up one time. The CDR3 DNA is TGTGCCAGCAGTTTATTTTCTACAGGGGGCGGTTACGAGCAGTACTTC. It specifies CASSLFSTGGGYEQYF. The J gene is TRBJ2-7, the V gene TRBV28; 9 nucleotides agree with TRBD1. The V gene's germline CDR1 is MDHEN and CDR2 SYDVKM. The CDR3 extends over 16 amino acids. V gave up 1 base and J gave up 4 bases; unmatched junction bases: 8. The variable domain in full, with the rest retrieved from reference TRBV28 and TRBJ2-7, is DVKVTQSSRYLVKRTGEKVFLECVQDMDHENMFWYRQDPGLGLRLIYFSYDVKMKEKGDIPEGYSVSREKKERFSLILESASTNQTSMYLCASSLFSTGGGYEQYFGPGTRLTVT.

The chain employs TRBV9 and TRBJ1-5; TRBD1 might be the D (6 bases). The ends were cut back, 4 bases at V and 2 bases at J, with 10 bases in the middle. The CDR3 has 14 residues. Germline lookup yields CDR1 SGDLS and CDR2 YYNGEE. The CDR3 bases are TGTGCCAGCAGCATGGGGGCTGGCAATCAGCCCCAGCATTTT. As protein: CASSMGAGNQPQHF.

The chain couples TRBV30 to TRBJ1-1; D call uncertain. Germline values: CDR1 GTSNPN, CDR2 SVGIG (reference sequence). The V gene lost 1 base and the J gene lost 3 bases, with 15 bases spanning the gap. The CDR3 covers 15 residues. The CDR3 loop reads CAWSEMVTFYTEAFF. The CDR3 DNA follows: TGTGCCTGGAGTGAGATGGTCACCTTCTACACTGAAGCTTTCTTT. The complete variable domain, with remaining parts taken from reference TRBV30 and TRBJ1-1, reads SQTIHQWPATLVQPVGSPLSLECTVEGTSNPNLYWYRQAAGRGLQLLFYSVGIGQISSEVPQNLSASRPQDRQFILSSKKLLLSDSGFYLCAWSEMVTFYTEAFFGQGTRLTVV.

The chain is built from TRBV9 and TRBJ1-2; D not certain. Trimming shortened V by 0 bases and J by 5 bases, and 11 bases separated the two germline ends. The CDR3 totals 14 residues. Per the germline V gene, CDR1 is SGDLS and CDR2 is YYNGEE. The CDR3 nucleotides read TGTGCCAGCAGCGTAGCATTCTCTGGGTATGGCTACACCTTC. Protein: CASSVAFSGYGYTF.

The chain has TRBV30 and TRBJ2-2; 13 nucleotides match TRBD2. The germline CDR1 and CDR2 sequences are GTSNPN and SVGIG (reference sequence). The trim removed 8 bases at V and 4 bases at J, leaving 4 bases unmatched. The CDR3 loop spans 14 amino acids. The CDR3 bases are TGTGCCGGCAGACTAGCGGGAGGCACCGGGGAGCTGTTTTTT. Amino acid sequence: CAGRLAGGTGELFF.